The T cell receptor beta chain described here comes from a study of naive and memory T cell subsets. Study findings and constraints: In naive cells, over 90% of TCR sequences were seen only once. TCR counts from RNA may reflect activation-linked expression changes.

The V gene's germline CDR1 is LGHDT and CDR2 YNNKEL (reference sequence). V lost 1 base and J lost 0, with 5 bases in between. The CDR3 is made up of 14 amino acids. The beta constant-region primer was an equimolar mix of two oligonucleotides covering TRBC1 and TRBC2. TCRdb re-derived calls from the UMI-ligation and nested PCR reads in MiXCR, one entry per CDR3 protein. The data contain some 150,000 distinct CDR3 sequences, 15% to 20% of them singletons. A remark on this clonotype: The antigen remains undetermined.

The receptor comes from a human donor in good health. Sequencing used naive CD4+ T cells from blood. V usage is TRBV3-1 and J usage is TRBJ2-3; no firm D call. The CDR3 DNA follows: TGTGCCAGCAGCCAAGCCGACAGCACAGATACGCAGTATTTT. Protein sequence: CASSQADSTDTQYF.